These 22 T cell receptor beta chains share one sample of origin, sequenced in a study of tumor-infiltrating lymphocytes in primary liver carcinoma. TCR beta cDNA was prepared out of roughly 490 ng total RNA by means of a constant-region primer. ARM-PCR was slightly modified, and three nested multiplex PCR rounds with it gave rise to the TCR beta libraries. TRBV1-TRBV30 forward primers paired with a C-beta reverse primer drove the first two PCR rounds, approximately 11 cycles each. TCRdb re-derived calls from the multiplex PCR reads in MiXCR, one entry per CDR3 protein. The table shows fewer than 40,000 distinct CDR3 sequences, with 71% occurring only once. The tissue used was unsorted bulk material of roughly 17-33 mg. RNA and DNA were co-extracted from it with the AllPrep DNA/RNA mini kit. Source material: liver tumor tissue from sampling region 3. Subset: tumor region T3, left-lateral pole. Receptor source: a young woman with primary liver carcinoma and hepatitis B virus infection.

Regarding this clonotype: A much larger clonotype is one base distant, so this may be a read error. The chain links TRBV2 to TRBJ2-7; D is possibly TRBD1 (6 bases). The CDR3 is 15 residues long. V dropped 2 bases and J dropped 4 bases, with 15 bases sitting between them. CDR1 is SNHLY, CDR2 FYNNEI, per germline. The CDR3 nucleotides are TGTGCCAGCAGTGAATTCAAGACAGGAAATTACGAGCAGTACTTC. Protein sequence: CASSEFKTGNYEQYF.

Of note for this clonotype: One junction end disagrees with the germline gene, perhaps due to a read error. The chain is built from TRBV30 and TRBJ2-7; 8 nucleotides match TRBD1. This CDR3 spans 15 amino acids. The germline V gene has CDR1 GTSNPN and CDR2 SVGIG (reference sequence). CDR3 protein: CAWSPYRGAAYEQHF. For the CDR3, the DNA is TGTGCCTGGAGCCCCTACAGGGGGGCCGCCTACGAACAGCACTTC.

In this sample, this clonotype turned up a few times. A much larger clonotype is one base distant, so this may be a read error. The rearrangement links TRBV11-2 to TRBJ2-1; possible D gene TRBD1, 6 bases. Germline V gene sequence: CDR1 SGHAT, CDR2 FQNNGV. The CDR3 has 14 amino acids. The CDR3 region has the DNA TGTGACAGCAGCTTACAGGGTACAGGGAATGAGCAGTTCTTC. Translating gives CDSSLQGTGNEQFF.

This clonotype has at least ten counts. Because it lacks the conserved phenylalanine or tryptophan at the end, this CDR3 is likely a read error. The chain couples TRBV11-2 to TRBJ2-5; TRBD2 matches at 14 bases. The V segment lost 5 bases and the J segment 4 bases; nucleotides outside the gene matches: 6. CDR3 length: 16 amino acids. Germline V gives CDR1 SGHAT, CDR2 FQNNGV. The CDR3 DNA reads as TGTGCCAGCAGCCCCGGGACTAGCGGGAGTAGAGAGACCCAGTACTTA. It codes for CASSPGTSGSRETQYL.

The sample holds many counts of this clonotype. The rearrangement links TRBV29-1 to TRBJ2-5, with 9 bases matching TRBD2. Germline CDR1 is SQVTM and CDR2 is ANQGSEA. Trimming removed 6 bases from V and 5 bases from J; junction bases left unmatched: 7. The CDR3 sequence is 13 residues long. The CDR3 protein is CSVRSGSLETQYF. CDR3 in DNA: TGCAGCGTCCGTAGCGGGAGTTTGGAGACCCAGTACTTC.

For this clonotype: Germline is not matched at one junction end, which may reflect a read error. CDR3 bases: TGTGCCAGCAGCTTGGCACCCAGAGTCACAGGGGAGTTGCCTTTT. Amino acids: CASSLAPRVTGELPF. The rearrangement uses TRBV5-6 and TRBJ2-2; TRBD1 matches at 7 bases. The CDR3 runs to 15 residues. The germline V gene has CDR1 SGHDT and CDR2 YYEEEE.

The chain has TRBV11-3 and TRBJ2-3; no clear D. CDR3 size: 14 residues. Trimming took off 5 bases at V and 1 base at J, with 10 bases between the two ends. Germline values: CDR1 SGHNT, CDR2 YENEEA. CDR3 protein: CASSHRAGTDTQYF. CDR3 nucleotides: TGTGCCAGCAGCCATCGAGCAGGCACAGATACGCAGTATTTT.

This clonotype was detected only a few times. A much larger clone is a single base away; this may be a read error. This rearrangement joins TRBV11-2 to TRBJ2-2; tentative D call: TRBD2 (6 bases). CDR3 size: 15 residues. From germline, CDR1 is SGHAT and CDR2 FQNNGV. CDR3 residues: CTSSFAGLNTGELFF. The CDR3 nucleotides read TGTACCAGCAGCTTTGCGGGATTGAACACCGGGGAGCTGTTTTTT.

In the case of this clonotype: One end of the junction is discordant with germline, which a read error may explain. The rearrangement links TRBV29-1 to TRBJ2-1; D possibly corresponds to TRBD2 (5 bases). Germline-derived CDR1 and CDR2 are SQVTM and ANQGSEA. This CDR3 is built from 15 residues. As DNA, the CDR3 is TGCAACGTTCCGGGTTTGGGAGCCTCCTACAATGAGCAGTTCTTC. Its translation: CNVPGLGASYNEQFF.

At least ten counts were recorded for this clonotype. The chain couples TRBV28 to TRBJ2-7; D not resolved. The CDR3 runs to 17 residues. V lost 6 bases and J lost 3, with 24 bases in between. The germline V gene has CDR1 MDHEN and CDR2 SYDVKM. This CDR3 is CASSYADGSHVFYEQYF. Here the CDR3 DNA reads TGTGCCAGCAGCTACGCCGATGGCAGCCATGTATTCTACGAGCAGTACTTC.

This clonotype was observed a handful of times. One junction end does not reproduce the germline sequence, and a read error may be involved. The genes are TRBV11-1 and TRBJ1-5; D is perhaps TRBD1 (6 bases). This CDR3 is 16 amino acids long. Germline CDR1 reads SGHAT; CDR2 reads FQDESV (reference sequence). The CDR3: CGSSPISTGLNQPQHF. CDR3 nucleotide sequence: TGTGGCAGCAGCCCAATCTCGACAGGACTCAATCAGCCCCAGCATTTT.

As for this clonotype: The junction departs from the called germline gene at one end, perhaps through a read error. This sequence joins TRBV11-2 and TRBJ1-2; no firm D call. Germline CDR1 and CDR2: SGHAT and FQNNGV. The CDR3 extends over 15 amino acids. In DNA form, the CDR3 reads TGTGCGAGCAGCTTAGAGAGTACGGGTTACTATGGCTACACCTTC. It is translated as CASSLESTGYYGYTF. Complete variable domain (other parts from reference TRBV11-2 and TRBJ1-2): EAGVAQSPRYKIIEKRQSVAFWCNPISGHATLYWYQQILGQGPKLLIQFQNNGVVDDSQLPKDRFSAERLKGVDSTLKIQPAKLEDSAVYLCASSLESTGYYGYTFGSGTRLTVV.

There are many counts of this clonotype. V gene TRBV29-1 combines with J gene TRBJ2-2; D is perhaps TRBD2 (6 bases). This CDR3 region has 12 residues. From germline, CDR1 is SQVTM and CDR2 ANQGSEA. V lost 4 bases, J lost 6 bases, and 9 bases lay in between. CDR3 coding DNA: TGCAGCGTTGGGTGGGGGGCCGGGGAGCTGTTTTTT. Its protein product is CSVGWGAGELFF.

As regards this clonotype: One end of the junction fails to match germline, which may point to a read error. The V gene is TRBV6-5, the J gene TRBJ2-7, with 9 positions matching TRBD2. The germline gives CDR1 MNHEY, CDR2 SVGAGI. The CDR3 is made up of 15 amino acids. The chain's CDR3 is CASSAAAGGYYKQYF. The CDR3 DNA reads TGTGCCAGTAGCGCGGCGGCGGGAGGGTACTACAAGCAGTACTTC.

The chain links TRBV29-1 to TRBJ2-5, with a tentative D call TRBD1 (5 bases). Germline CDR1 SQVTM, CDR2 ANQGSEA. The length of the CDR3 is 16 residues. DNA for the CDR3: TGCACTGTTGAAGTCTCCCGGTTAGGGGTCCAAGAGACCCAGTACTTC. It yields the protein CTVEVSRLGVQETQYF.

The CDR3 reads CASSSQSDDYTF. The CDR3 DNA is TGTGCCAGCAGTTCACAGTCGGATGACTACACCTTC. The chain links TRBV28 to TRBJ1-2; D is unresolved. V lost 4 bases to trimming and J lost 10 bases, with 13 bases between them. This CDR3 region has 12 residues. CDR1 is MDHEN, CDR2 SYDVKM, per germline.

About this clonotype itself: Its ends do not fully match the called genes, so a read error is possible. The chain employs TRBV11-2 and TRBJ2-1; either TRBD1 or TRBD2 may supply D (6 bases each). CDR1 SGHAT and CDR2 FQNNGV come from the germline V gene. This CDR3 is built from 16 residues. This chain's CDR3 is CASSPARGDRGNEQFF. CDR3 DNA sequence: TGTGCCAGCAGCCCCGCTAGGGGGGACCGAGGGAATGAACAGTTCTTC.

This clonotype was recorded only once. The chain combines TRBV19 with TRBJ2-7; D might be TRBD2 (6 bases). The CDR3 extends over 12 amino acids. Germline lookup yields CDR1 LNHDA and CDR2 SQIVND (reference sequence). The CDR3 coding sequence is TGTGCTGGCCTCGGGAGACGAGGCGAGCAGTACTTC. Protein product: CAGLGRRGEQYF.

On this clonotype itself: One junction end does not reproduce the germline sequence, and a read error may be involved. The rearrangement uses TRBV10-3 and TRBJ2-3; 10 bases match TRBD1. This CDR3 comprises 15 residues. From germline, CDR1 is ENHRY and CDR2 SYGVKD. The CDR3 DNA reads TGTGCCATCTGTGAACCCGGGACAGGGGCCGATACGCAGCACTTT. Translation: CAICEPGTGADTQHF.

This clonotype came up a few times. Because it lacks the conserved phenylalanine or tryptophan at the end, this CDR3 is likely a read error. The chain carries TRBV11-2 and TRBJ1-1, with D possibly TRBD1 on 6 matching bases. Germline CDR1 and CDR2: SGHAT and FQNNGV. Trimming removed 6 bases from V and 6 bases from J, with 17 bases in between. The CDR3 length is 14 residues. The CDR3 nucleotides are TGTGCCAGCAGATATAAAGGGGGGGGGGCTGAAGCTTTCATT. It encodes CASRYKGGGAEAFI.

As concerns this clonotype: Sequence at one end of the junction differs from germline and may be a read error. The chain couples TRBV14 to TRBJ1-1; D not certain. CDR3 size: 13 residues. Germline lookup yields CDR1 SGHDN and CDR2 FVKESK. DNA of the CDR3: TGTGCCAGCAGCCAAGCCTCAGTAAGTTGGGCTATCTTT. The encoded protein is CASSQASVSWAIF. The whole variable domain, filled in from reference TRBV14 and TRBJ1-1, reads EAGVTQFPSHSVIEKGQTVTLRCDPISGHDNLYWYRRVMGKEIKFLLHFVKESKQDESGMPNNRFLAERTGGTYSTLKVQPAELEDSGVYFCASSQASVSWAIFGQGTRLTVV.

Comments on this clonotype: The missing conserved phenylalanine or tryptophan at the end of this CDR3 makes a read error likely. The rearrangement uses TRBV11-2 and TRBJ2-2; no reliable D call. Germline V gives CDR1 SGHAT, CDR2 FQNNGV. The CDR3 totals 15 residues. In DNA form, the CDR3 reads TGTGCCAGCAGCGTAGAGAGAGTAGACACCGGGGAGCTGTTTCTT. It is translated as CASSVERVDTGELFL.